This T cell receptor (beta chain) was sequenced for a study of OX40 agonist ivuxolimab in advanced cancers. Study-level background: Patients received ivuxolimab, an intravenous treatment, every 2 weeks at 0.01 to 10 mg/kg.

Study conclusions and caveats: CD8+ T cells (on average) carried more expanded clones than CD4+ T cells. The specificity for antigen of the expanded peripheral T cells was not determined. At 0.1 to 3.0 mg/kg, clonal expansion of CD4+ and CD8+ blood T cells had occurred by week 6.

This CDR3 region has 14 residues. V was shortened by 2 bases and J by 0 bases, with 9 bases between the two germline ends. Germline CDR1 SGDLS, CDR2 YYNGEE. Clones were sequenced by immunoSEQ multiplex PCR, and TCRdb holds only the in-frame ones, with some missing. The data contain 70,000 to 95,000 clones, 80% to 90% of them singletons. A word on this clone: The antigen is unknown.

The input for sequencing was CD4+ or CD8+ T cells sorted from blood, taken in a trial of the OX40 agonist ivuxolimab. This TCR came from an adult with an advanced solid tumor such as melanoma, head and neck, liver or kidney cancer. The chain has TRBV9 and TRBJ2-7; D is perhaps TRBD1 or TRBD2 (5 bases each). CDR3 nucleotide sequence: TGTGCCAGCAGCGTGAGGGGCGACTCCTACGAGCAGTACTTC. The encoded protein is CASSVRGDSYEQYF. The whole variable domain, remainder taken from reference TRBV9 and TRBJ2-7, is DSGVTQTPKHLITATGQRVTLRCSPRSGDLSVYWYQQSLDQGLQFLIQYYNGEERAKGNILERFSAQQFPDLHSELNLSSLELGDSALYFCASSVRGDSYEQYFGPGTRLTVT.